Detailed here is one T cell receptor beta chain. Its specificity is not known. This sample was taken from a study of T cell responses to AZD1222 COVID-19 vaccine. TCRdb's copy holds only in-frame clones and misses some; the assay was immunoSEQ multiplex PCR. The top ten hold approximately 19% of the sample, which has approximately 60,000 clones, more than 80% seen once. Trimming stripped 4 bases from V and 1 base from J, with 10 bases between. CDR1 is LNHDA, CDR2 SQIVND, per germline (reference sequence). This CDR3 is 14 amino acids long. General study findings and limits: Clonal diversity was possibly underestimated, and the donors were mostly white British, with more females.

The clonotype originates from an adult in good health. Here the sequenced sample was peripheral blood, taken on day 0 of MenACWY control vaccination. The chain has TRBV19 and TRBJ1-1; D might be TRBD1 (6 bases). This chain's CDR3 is CASSTTRGNTEAFF. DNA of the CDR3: TGTGCCAGTAGTACAACCAGGGGGAACACTGAAGCTTTCTTT.